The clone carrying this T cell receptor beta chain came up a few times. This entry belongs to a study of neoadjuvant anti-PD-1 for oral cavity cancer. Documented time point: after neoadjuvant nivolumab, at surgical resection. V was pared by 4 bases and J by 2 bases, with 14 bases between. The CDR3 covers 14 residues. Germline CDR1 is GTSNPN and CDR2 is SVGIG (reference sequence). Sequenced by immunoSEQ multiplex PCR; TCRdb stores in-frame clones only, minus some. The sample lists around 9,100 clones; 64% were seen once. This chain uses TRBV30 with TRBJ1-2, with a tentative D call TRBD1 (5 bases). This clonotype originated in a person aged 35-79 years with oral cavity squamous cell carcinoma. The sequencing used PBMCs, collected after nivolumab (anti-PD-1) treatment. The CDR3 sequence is CAWKGGAQNYGYTF. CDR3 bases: TGTGCCTGGAAGGGAGGGGCACAAAACTATGGCTACACCTTC.